These 4 T cell receptor beta chains were sequenced from one sample in a study of blood T cell repertoires in COVID-19. Sequencing used immunoSEQ multiplex PCR; TCRdb keeps in-frame clones, though not all of them. The sample consists of roughly 250,000 clones, around 85% of them appearing once. The sample taken for sequencing was peripheral blood. Receptors originate from a woman of 80 years or more with acute or convalescent COVID-19.

The chain has TRBV3-1 (or the pseudogene TRBV3-2) and TRBJ1-2; a possible D gene is TRBD1 (5 bases). The CDR3 contains 13 residues. V lost 4 bases and J 3 bases, leaving 9 bases between the germline ends. Looked up from germline, CDR1 is LGHDT and CDR2 is YNNKEL (reference sequence). The CDR3 DNA reads TGTGCCAGCAGCCCCTGGGGGGACTATGGCTACACCTTC. Translating it yields CASSPWGDYGYTF.

V is TRBV5-6 and J is TRBJ2-7; perhaps TRBD2 as D (5 bases). This CDR3 contains 13 residues. V lost 2 bases and J lost 5, with 11 bases in between. Germline CDR1 is SGHDT and CDR2 is YYEEEE. The DNA for the CDR3 is TGTGCCAGCAGCTTACCGGGGATCCACGAGCAGTACTTC. As protein: CASSLPGIHEQYF.

This chain joins TRBV3-1 (or the pseudogene TRBV3-2) and TRBJ1-6; D perhaps matches TRBD1 (6 bases). The CDR3 is made up of 14 amino acids. V gave up 1 base and J gave up 13 bases, with 14 bases separating them. The V gene's germline CDR1 is LGHDT and CDR2 YNNKEL (reference sequence). The CDR3 region is CASSQVQGRVPLHF. The CDR3 DNA is TGTGCCAGCAGCCAAGTCCAGGGGCGAGTGCCCCTCCACTTT.

The CDR3, as DNA: TGCGCCAGCAGCTTGGGCGGGACAGGGGGGTTGGAGACCCAGTACTTC. Translated, it gives CASSLGGTGGLETQYF. The chain joins TRBV5-1 to TRBJ2-5; 11 bases are a match to TRBD1. Germline trimming cut 0 bases from V and 5 bases from J; bases unmatched to any gene: 6. From germline, CDR1 is SGHRS and CDR2 YFSETQ. The CDR3 spans 16 residues.